The 13 T cell receptor beta chains given below trace back to one sample, sequenced in a study of blood T cell repertoires in COVID-19. Profiling relied on immunoSEQ multiplex PCR, and the TCRdb table lists in-frame clones only, not all of them. The sample has 80,000 to 100,000 clones, about 80% seen once; the top ten hold around 9.9%. The source material was peripheral blood. The receptors come from a man in his 70s with active or convalescent COVID-19.

The chain has TRBV12-1 and TRBJ2-1; TRBD2 was called by the table and not checked on the DNA. TRBV12-1 is recorded as a pseudogene. The CDR3 runs 16 residues. CDR3 nucleotide sequence: TGTGCCAGCAGCTTCCAGCGGGGGGGCCTCTACAATGAGCAGTTCTTC. It codes for CASSFQRGGLYNEQFF.

This clone was picked up a small number of times. The chain recombines TRBV7-2 with TRBJ1-5, with 10 bases lining up with TRBD1. V lost 0 bases to trimming and J lost 6 bases; unmatched junction nucleotides: 2. This CDR3 has 15 residues. The germline V gene encodes CDR1 SGHTA and CDR2 FQGNSA. In DNA form, the CDR3 reads TGTGCCAGCAGCTTAGCCGGGACAGGGGCTCAGCCCCAGCATTTT. Protein sequence: CASSLAGTGAQPQHF.

This clone was detected only a few times. The rearrangement uses TRBV5-6 and TRBJ2-1; TRBD1 matches 7 bases. After removal of 0 bases from V and 14 bases from J, the junction contained 2 bases not matched to a gene. The CDR3 runs 11 residues. Germline lookup yields CDR1 SGHDT and CDR2 YYEEEE. The CDR3 spells CASSLEGGEFF. The CDR3 nucleotides read TGTGCCAGCAGCTTGGAAGGGGGCGAGTTCTTC. Looking up the rest from reference TRBV5-6 and TRBJ2-1 gives the full variable domain: DAGVTQSPTHLIKTRGQQVTLRCSPKSGHDTVSWYQQALGQGPQFIFQYYEEEERQRGNFPDRFSGHQFPNYSSELNVNALLLGDSALYLCASSLEGGEFFGPGTRLTVL.

This chain uses TRBV2 with TRBJ1-1; D is possibly TRBD1 (6 bases). CDR3 length equals 14 residues. Germline V gene lookup returns CDR1 SNHLY and CDR2 FYNNEI. V dropped 9 bases and J dropped 2 bases, with 16 bases sitting between them. The CDR3 nucleotides read TGTGCCAGTGCGACAGGATTGGGCAACACTGAAGCTTTCTTT. Its protein product is CASATGLGNTEAFF.

In its sample, this clone was seen once. The chain recombines TRBV27 with TRBJ2-1, with D possibly TRBD2 on 6 matching bases. The ends were cut back, 3 bases at V and 6 bases at J, with 15 bases in the middle. The CDR3 contains 15 residues. Germline V gene data show CDR1 as MNHEY and CDR2 as SMNVEV (reference sequence). The CDR3 DNA reads as TGTGCCAGCAGTTTCAGGAGGGGAAAAAGCAATGAGCAGTTCTTC. As protein: CASSFRRGKSNEQFF.

The CDR3 spells CASRHGTSVYEQYF. CDR3 DNA: TGTGCCAGCAGGCACGGGACTAGCGTCTACGAGCAGTACTTC. The chain combines TRBV27 with TRBJ2-7; 10 nucleotides agree with TRBD2. The V gene end was trimmed by 6 bases and the J gene end by 3 bases; junction bases not matched to a gene: 5. This CDR3 has 14 amino acids. Germline-derived CDR1 and CDR2 are MNHEY and SMNVEV (reference sequence).

This chain joins TRBV10-2 and TRBJ2-7, with D possibly TRBD2 on 6 matching bases. Germline V gene lookup returns CDR1 WSHSY and CDR2 SAAADI. The germline V and J ends were trimmed by 6 bases and 0 bases, with 15 bases remaining between them. There are 15 residues in the CDR3. The CDR3 protein is CASSSGETSSYEQYF. The DNA of the CDR3 is TGCGCCAGCAGCTCTGGGGAGACTAGCTCCTACGAGCAGTACTTC.

The genes are TRBV21-1 and TRBJ2-7; the table calls TRBD2, which could not be checked here. TRBV21-1 has pseudogene status. This CDR3 has 13 residues. The CDR3 spells CASSKEKLHEQYF. CDR3 DNA sequence: TGTGCCAGCAGCAAAGAAAAGCTCCACGAGCAGTACTTC.

This chain uses TRBV30 with TRBJ1-2; possibly TRBD1 for D (5 bases). V dropped 3 bases and J dropped 7 bases, with 15 bases sitting between them. Germline V gene data show CDR1 as GTSNPN and CDR2 as SVGIG (reference sequence). The CDR3 sequence is 13 residues long. The CDR3 is CAWRGTGSGGYTF. DNA of the CDR3: TGTGCCTGGAGGGGTACAGGTTCTGGTGGCTACACCTTC.

The V gene is TRBV5-5, the J gene TRBJ2-1; TRBD1 matches at 10 bases. V lost 3 bases and J lost 4; bases outside the gene matches: 4. The CDR3 has 15 amino acids. Germline V gene data show CDR1 as SGHKS and CDR2 as YYEKEE (reference sequence). The CDR3 DNA reads TGTGCCAGCAGCTACGGGACAGGGGAATACAATGAGCAGTTCTTC. It specifies CASSYGTGEYNEQFF.

The chain couples TRBV5-5 to TRBJ1-2; 12 bases match TRBD1. Trimming took 2 bases from V and 4 from J; bases not matched to a gene: 3. This CDR3 has 15 residues. CDR1 and CDR2 (germline): SGHKS, YYEKEE (reference sequence). In DNA form, the CDR3 reads TGTGCCAGCAGCTTTGGGGGACAGGGGGCCTATGGCTACACCTTC. This gives the protein CASSFGGQGAYGYTF.

The CDR3 DNA follows: TGTGCCAGCAGCCCGACAGGGAGTTATGGCTACACCTTC. The encoded protein is CASSPTGSYGYTF. The chain carries TRBV7-9 and TRBJ1-2; 7 bases align to TRBD1. V lost 5 bases to trimming and J lost 5 bases; unmatched junction nucleotides: 5. The CDR3 runs 13 residues. Germline V gives CDR1 SEHNR, CDR2 FQNEAQ (reference sequence).

The rearrangement links TRBV27 to TRBJ2-5; D uncertain. The CDR3 is made up of 13 amino acids. CDR1 MNHEY and CDR2 SMNVEV come from the germline V gene (reference sequence). V lost 2 bases to trimming and J lost 5 bases, with 9 bases between them. The CDR3 nucleotides are TGTGCCAGCAGTTTAGCGGCAAAGGAGACCCAGTACTTC. This translates into CASSLAAKETQYF.